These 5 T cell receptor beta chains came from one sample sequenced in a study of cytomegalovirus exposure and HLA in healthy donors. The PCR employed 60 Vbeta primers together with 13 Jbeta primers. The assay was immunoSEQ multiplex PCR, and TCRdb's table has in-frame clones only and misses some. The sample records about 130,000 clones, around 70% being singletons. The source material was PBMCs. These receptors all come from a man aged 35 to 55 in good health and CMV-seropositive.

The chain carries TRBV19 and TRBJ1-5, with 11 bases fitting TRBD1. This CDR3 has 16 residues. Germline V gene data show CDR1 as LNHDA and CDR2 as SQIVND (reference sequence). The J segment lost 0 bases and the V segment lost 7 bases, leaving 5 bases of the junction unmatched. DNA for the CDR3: TGTGCCAGTACCCGGGACAGGGGGGCTAGCAATCAGCCCCAGCATTTT. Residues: CASTRDRGASNQPQHF.

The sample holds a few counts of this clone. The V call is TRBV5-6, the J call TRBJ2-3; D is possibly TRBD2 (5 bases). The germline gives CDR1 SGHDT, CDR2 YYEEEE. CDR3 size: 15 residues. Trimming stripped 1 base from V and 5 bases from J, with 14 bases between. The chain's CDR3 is CASSLYAVRGDTQYF. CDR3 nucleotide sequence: TGTGCCAGCAGCTTGTATGCAGTTCGGGGAGATACGCAGTATTTT.

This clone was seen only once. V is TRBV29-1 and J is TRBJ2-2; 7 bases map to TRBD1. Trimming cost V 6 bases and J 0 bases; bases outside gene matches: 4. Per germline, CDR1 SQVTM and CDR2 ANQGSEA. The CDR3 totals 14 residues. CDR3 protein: CSVGQLANTGELFF. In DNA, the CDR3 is TGCAGCGTGGGACAGCTCGCGAACACCGGGGAGCTGTTTTTT.

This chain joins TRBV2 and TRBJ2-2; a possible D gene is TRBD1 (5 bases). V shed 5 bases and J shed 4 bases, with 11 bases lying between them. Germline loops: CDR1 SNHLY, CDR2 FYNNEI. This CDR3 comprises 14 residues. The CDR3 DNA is TGTGCCAGCAGTCTAAAACAGGTCACCGGGGAGCTGTTTTTT. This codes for CASSLKQVTGELFF.

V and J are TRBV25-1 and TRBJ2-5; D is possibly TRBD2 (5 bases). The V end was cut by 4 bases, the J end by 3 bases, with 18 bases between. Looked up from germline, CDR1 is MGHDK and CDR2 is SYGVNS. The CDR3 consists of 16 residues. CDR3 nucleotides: TGTGCCAGCAGTGTCCTCGGGGTCACCGGGGAAGAGACCCAGTACTTC. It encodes CASSVLGVTGEETQYF.